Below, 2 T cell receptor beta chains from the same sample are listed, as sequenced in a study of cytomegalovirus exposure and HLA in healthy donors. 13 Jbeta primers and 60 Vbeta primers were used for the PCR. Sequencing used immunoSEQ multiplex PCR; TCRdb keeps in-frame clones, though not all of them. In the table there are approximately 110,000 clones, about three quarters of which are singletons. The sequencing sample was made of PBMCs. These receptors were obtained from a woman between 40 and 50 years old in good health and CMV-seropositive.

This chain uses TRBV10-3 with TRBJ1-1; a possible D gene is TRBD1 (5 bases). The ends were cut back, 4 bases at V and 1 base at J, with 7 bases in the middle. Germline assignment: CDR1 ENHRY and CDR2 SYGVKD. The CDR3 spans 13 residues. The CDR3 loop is CAISGQGNTEAFF. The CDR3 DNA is TGTGCCATCAGTGGCCAGGGGAACACTGAAGCTTTCTTT.

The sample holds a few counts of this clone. The CDR3 DNA reads TGTGCCATCAGGACAGGGGATACGCAGTATTTT. Translating gives CAIRTGDTQYF. The chain recombines TRBV10-3 with TRBJ2-3, with TRBD1 matching over 7 bases. The CDR3 has 11 amino acids. Trimming removed 6 bases from V and 6 bases from J; junction bases left unmatched: 0. CDR1 is ENHRY and CDR2 is SYGVKD in the germline V gene.